A single sample is the source of the 26 T cell receptor beta chains below, sequenced in a study of Ad26.COV2.S vaccination and SARS-CoV-2 variants. Treatment meaning: around 19 received Ad26.COV2.S at low or high dose, single or two shots; about five received placebo; per-sample allocation not given. Day 63 after the first injection of vaccine or placebo was the sampling time. Libraries were prepared by immunoSEQ multiplex PCR; TCRdb keeps only in-frame clonotypes and omits some of them. The top ten hold approximately 11% of the sample, which has roughly 350,000 clones, about 88% seen once. The source was peripheral blood, collected in a trial of Ad26.COV2.S vaccine versus placebo. The receptors were gathered from a person aged 18-60 years who received the Ad26.COV2.S COVID-19 vaccine or a placebo.

The V call is TRBV28, the J call TRBJ2-7; 8 positions agree with TRBD2. This CDR3 comprises 12 residues. Germline V lookup: CDR1 MDHEN, CDR2 SYDVKM. Trimming removed 7 bases from V and 4 bases from J; junction bases left unmatched: 3. The CDR3 sequence is CASTRGGYEQYF. The CDR3 DNA reads TGTGCCAGCACCCGGGGGGGATACGAGCAGTACTTC.

The chain employs TRBV5-1 and TRBJ2-3; 9 positions agree with TRBD2. Germline assignment: CDR1 SGHRS and CDR2 YFSETQ. The CDR3 loop spans 19 amino acids. With V trimmed by 4 bases and J by 0 bases, 15 bases remained unmatched. CDR3 sequence reads: CASSALGLAGSSSTDTQYF. CDR3 DNA: TGCGCCAGCAGCGCCCTTGGGCTAGCGGGAAGCTCTAGCACAGATACGCAGTATTTT. The whole variable domain, remainder taken from reference TRBV5-1 and TRBJ2-3, is KAGVTQTPRYLIKTRGQQVTLSCSPISGHRSVSWYQQTPGQGLQFLFEYFSETQRNKGNFPGRFSGRQFSNSRSEMNVSTLELGDSALYLCASSALGLAGSSSTDTQYFGPGTRLTVL.

J is TRBJ2-2 and V is TRBV11-3, with D possibly being TRBD2 (6 bases). The germline V gene encodes CDR1 SGHNT and CDR2 YENEEA. V was shortened by 3 bases and J by 7 bases, with 15 bases between the two germline ends. This CDR3 contains 15 residues. CDR3 nucleotides: TGTGCCAGCAGCTTTGGAACTGTCGGGGGCGGGGAGCTGTTTTTT. It translates to CASSFGTVGGGELFF.

The genes are TRBV9 and TRBJ2-3; 14 bases are a match to TRBD2. V shed 4 bases and J 1 base; nucleotides not matched to a gene: 5. This CDR3 contains 17 residues. Germline assignment: CDR1 SGDLS and CDR2 YYNGEE. The CDR3 sequence is CASSSRTSGGRTDTQYF. The CDR3 DNA follows: TGTGCCAGCAGCTCACGGACTAGCGGGGGGCGCACAGATACGCAGTATTTT.

This clone showed up just a few times. The chain is built from TRBV7-2 and TRBJ2-3, with D unresolved. From germline, CDR1 is SGHTA and CDR2 FQGNSA. V lost 5 bases, J lost 0 bases, and 9 bases lay in between. The CDR3 is 14 amino acids. CDR3 residues: CASSPTTSTDTQYF. Written as DNA, the CDR3 is TGTGCCAGCAGCCCGACCACTAGCACAGATACGCAGTATTTT.

This clone was counted a few times. The V call is TRBV10-3, the J call TRBJ2-2; 8 bases are a match to TRBD2. The length of the CDR3 is 15 residues. Trimming took 4 bases from V and 6 from J; bases not matched to a gene: 7. CDR1 is ENHRY and CDR2 is SYGVKD in the germline V gene. The CDR3, as DNA: TGTGCCATCAGTGCCGTAGCGGGACAATCCGGGGAGCTGTTTTTT. This encodes CAISAVAGQSGELFF.

This clone has just a few counts. The CDR3 coding sequence is TGTGCCAGCAGCCCCGGGCCAGCGGGGGGATACGAGCAGTACTTC. Its translation: CASSPGPAGGYEQYF. The chain joins TRBV7-2 to TRBJ2-7; 9 positions match TRBD2. Germline V lookup: CDR1 SGHTA, CDR2 FQGNSA. Trimming at V came to 5 bases and at J to 4 bases, leaving 9 bases not matched to a gene. This CDR3 comprises 15 residues.

The rearrangement uses TRBV9 and TRBJ2-3, with D hard to call. CDR3 length equals 12 residues. Trimming shortened V by 0 bases and J by 7 bases, and 6 bases separated the two germline ends. Germline V gives CDR1 SGDLS, CDR2 YYNGEE. CDR3: CASSVDENTQYF. CDR3 DNA: TGTGCCAGCAGCGTAGATGAGAATACGCAGTATTTT. Complete variable domain (other parts from reference TRBV9 and TRBJ2-3): DSGVTQTPKHLITATGQRVTLRCSPRSGDLSVYWYQQSLDQGLQFLIQYYNGEERAKGNILERFSAQQFPDLHSELNLSSLELGDSALYFCASSVDENTQYFGPGTRLTVL.

This clone has just a few counts. V is TRBV4-3 and J is TRBJ2-7; 8 bases map to TRBD1. Per germline, CDR1 LGHNA and CDR2 YSLEER. The CDR3 contains 14 residues. With 1 base clipped from V and 5 bases from J, the junction kept 4 bases outside the gene matches. The CDR3 is CASSQALQGDEQYF. In nucleotides, the CDR3 is TGCGCCAGCAGCCAAGCTTTACAGGGGGACGAGCAGTACTTC.

The V call is TRBV7-9, the J call TRBJ2-1; D is unclear. Looked up from germline, CDR1 is SEHNR and CDR2 is FQNEAQ (reference sequence). The CDR3 contains 10 residues. Trimming took 8 bases from V and 5 from J, leaving 4 bases between them. The CDR3 loop reads CASGNNEQFF. The CDR3 DNA reads as TGTGCCAGCGGAAACAATGAGCAGTTCTTC.

The chain carries TRBV28 and TRBJ1-2; possible D gene TRBD1, 5 bases. Germline CDR1 reads MDHEN; CDR2 reads SYDVKM. V was shortened by 5 bases and J by 5 bases, with 15 bases between the two germline ends. The CDR3 totals 14 residues. CDR3 region: CASSTGTVAYGYTF. CDR3 in DNA: TGTGCCAGCAGTACCGGGACGGTGGCGTATGGCTACACCTTC.

This chain connects TRBV9 to TRBJ2-5, with 10 bases that match TRBD2. This CDR3 has 15 residues. CDR1 is SGDLS, CDR2 YYNGEE, per germline. J was trimmed by 2 bases and V by 4 bases; bases with no gene match: 5. The CDR3 DNA follows: TGTGCCAGCAGCCCCGGGACTAGCGATCAAGAGACCCAGTACTTC. Its translation is CASSPGTSDQETQYF.

The V call is TRBV7-2, the J call TRBJ1-1, with D possibly being TRBD1 (5 bases). Germline CDR1 reads SGHTA; CDR2 reads FQGNSA. CDR3 length: 14 residues. Trimming cost V 4 bases and J 1 base, with 10 bases left between them. This CDR3 is CASSSRQWNTEAFF. The CDR3 bases are TGTGCCAGCAGCTCCCGACAGTGGAACACTGAAGCTTTCTTT.

Only a few counts were recorded for this clone. The CDR3 nucleotides are TGTGCCAGCAGGGACACAGGGGGCCGGACCGGGGAGCTGTTTTTT. This sequence encodes CASRDTGGRTGELFF. The genes are TRBV5-6 and TRBJ2-2; 9 bases align to TRBD1. CDR1 is SGHDT, CDR2 YYEEEE, per germline. CDR3 length: 15 residues. V was clipped by 5 bases and J by 5 bases; unmatched bases: 7. The variable domain in full, with the rest retrieved from reference TRBV5-6 and TRBJ2-2, is DAGVTQSPTHLIKTRGQQVTLRCSPKSGHDTVSWYQQALGQGPQFIFQYYEEEERQRGNFPDRFSGHQFPNYSSELNVNALLLGDSALYLCASRDTGGRTGELFFGEGSRLTVL.

This sequence joins TRBV2 and TRBJ1-1, with a tentative D call TRBD1 (5 bases). The CDR3 has 11 residues. V gave up 1 base and J gave up 11 bases, with 8 bases separating them. CDR1 and CDR2 (germline): SNHLY, FYNNEI. The CDR3 here is CASSEGGVAFF. CDR3 sequence (DNA): TGTGCCAGCAGTGAAGGAGGGGTGGCTTTCTTT.

The chain recombines TRBV4-3 with TRBJ2-7; a possible D gene is TRBD2 (6 bases). This CDR3 is 17 amino acids long. V was cut by 0 bases and J by 1 base, with 16 bases left in between. The germline V gene has CDR1 LGHNA and CDR2 YSLEER. The CDR3 coding sequence is TGCGCCAGCAGCCAAGATGCTACGAACGCGGGATCCTACGAGCAGTACTTC. This sequence encodes CASSQDATNAGSYEQYF.

This clone has a single count. This chain links TRBV19 with TRBJ2-1; D not certain. Trimming took off 3 bases at V and 5 bases at J, with 8 bases between the two ends. The CDR3 is 13 residues long. Germline V CDR1 and CDR2: LNHDA, SQIVND (reference sequence). CDR3 sequence reads: CASSIPYNNEQFF. DNA for the CDR3: TGTGCCAGTAGTATCCCCTACAACAATGAGCAGTTCTTC.

This chain links TRBV28 with TRBJ1-4, with a tentative D call TRBD1 (5 bases). Germline CDR1 MDHEN, CDR2 SYDVKM. The V gene lost 5 bases and the J gene lost 6 bases, with 13 bases spanning the gap. CDR3 length: 14 residues. CDR3 region: CASSPGGRDEKLFF. CDR3 nucleotide sequence: TGTGCCAGCAGTCCTGGGGGAAGAGATGAAAAACTGTTTTTT.

The CDR3 coding sequence is TGTGCCATCAGGCCTTTTGCGGGCCTAGGGGGCACAGATACGCAGTATTTT. Translation gives CAIRPFAGLGGTDTQYF. The chain employs TRBV10-3 and TRBJ2-3, with D tentatively TRBD1 or TRBD2 (5 bases each). Germline lookup yields CDR1 ENHRY and CDR2 SYGVKD. V was clipped by 6 bases and J by 1 base, with 20 bases between them. The length of the CDR3 is 17 residues.

The rearrangement uses TRBV9 and TRBJ1-1; D not resolved. From germline, CDR1 is SGDLS and CDR2 YYNGEE. The CDR3 spans 16 residues. V lost 0 bases to trimming and J lost 5 bases, with 17 bases between them. The CDR3 sequence: CASSVDHRSVGTEAFF. For the CDR3, the DNA is TGTGCCAGCAGCGTAGACCACAGAAGTGTGGGAACTGAAGCTTTCTTT.

The chain joins TRBV6-2 or TRBV6-3 to TRBJ1-5, with D tentatively TRBD1 (6 bases). The CDR3 has 13 amino acids. The germline CDR1 and CDR2 sequences are MNHEY and SVGEGT. The germline V and J ends were trimmed by 6 bases and 7 bases, with 13 bases remaining between them. CDR3 region: CASSTTGKQPQHF. CDR3 nucleotide sequence: TGTGCCAGCAGCACCACAGGGAAACAGCCCCAGCATTTT.

This clone came up many times. V is TRBV4-2 and J is TRBJ2-1, with 12 nucleotides matching TRBD2. The CDR3 consists of 18 residues. J gave up 4 bases and V 0 bases, and 7 bases lay outside the gene matches. CDR1 LGHNA and CDR2 YNFKEQ come from the germline V gene. CDR3 region: CASSQDPGLAGGYNEQFF. CDR3 DNA: TGTGCCAGCAGCCAAGATCCTGGGCTAGCGGGAGGGTACAATGAGCAGTTCTTC.

This chain joins TRBV10-3 and TRBJ1-6; D may be TRBD1 (5 bases). Trimming took off 0 bases at V and 14 bases at J, with 14 bases between the two ends. Germline assignment: CDR1 ENHRY and CDR2 SYGVKD. There are 14 residues in the CDR3. The CDR3 coding sequence is TGTGCCATCAGTGAGTCAGGGGCAGGGCATGCCCTCCACTTT. This encodes CAISESGAGHALHF.

The rearrangement links TRBV11-2 to TRBJ2-3; 13 bases are a match to TRBD2. With V trimmed by 2 bases and J by 5 bases, 4 bases remained unmatched. CDR1 SGHAT and CDR2 FQNNGV come from the germline V gene. The CDR3 extends over 16 amino acids. In DNA, the CDR3 is TGTGCCAGCAGCTTAACTAGCGGGGGGGTGATAGATACGCAGTATTTT. Its protein is CASSLTSGGVIDTQYF.

J is TRBJ2-1 and V is TRBV5-1; 9 bases match TRBD1. Looked up from germline, CDR1 is SGHRS and CDR2 is YFSETQ. The V gene end was trimmed by 0 bases and the J gene end by 4 bases; junction bases not matched to a gene: 2. There are 15 residues in the CDR3. Here the CDR3 DNA reads TGCGCCAGCAGCTTGGTGGGACAGGGTTACAATGAGCAGTTCTTC. Translation gives CASSLVGQGYNEQFF.

V usage is TRBV5-6 and J usage is TRBJ1-2; perhaps TRBD1 as D (5 bases). Looked up from germline, CDR1 is SGHDT and CDR2 is YYEEEE. Between the trimmed V and J ends, which lost 3 bases and 8 bases, there was a span of 17 bases. This CDR3 comprises 14 residues. CDR3 amino acids: CASSSGEGLGGYTF. CDR3 DNA sequence: TGTGCCAGCAGCTCTGGAGAGGGGCTCGGAGGCTACACCTTC.